A selection of T cell receptor beta chains follows, all from one sample in a study of PD-L1 blockade in urothelial cancer. Sequenced by immunoSEQ multiplex PCR; TCRdb stores in-frame clones only, minus some. This sample has about 74,000 clones; under 90% occur once, and the top ten carry about 4.5%. The starting material was PBMCs, obtained around atezolizumab (anti-PD-L1) treatment. Receptors were obtained from a man between 70 and 80 years old with urothelial cancer. The CDR3 runs from the conserved cysteine through the conserved F or W. The D gene is left open where the match is weak. Size is omitted from some rows. Given values are once, few, many or a class for expanded clones.

V	size	length	D	J	DNA	CDR3
TRBV5-6	.	15	.	TRBJ1-2	TGTGCCAGCAGCTCGGACGGGAGGACGGACTATGGCTACACCTTC	CASSSDGRTDYGYTF
TRBV13	.	9	.	TRBJ2-7	TGTGCCCGAGACTACGAGCAGTACTTC	CARDYEQYF
TRBV11-2	.	18	TRBD2	TRBJ2-7	TGTGCCAGCAGCTTGGTGCTAGCGGGAGTACTCGGCAACTACGAGCAGTACTTC	CASSLVLAGVLGNYEQYF
TRBV28	.	16	TRBD2	TRBJ2-2	TGTGCCAGCAGCCAGACTAGCGGGAGAGGGATCGGGGAGCTGTTTTTT	CASSQTSGRGIGELFF
TRBV27	.	19	TRBD2	TRBJ2-4	TGTGCCAGCAGCCGAACCCGCCCACTAGCGGACCTAGCCAAAAACATTCAGTACTTC	CASSRTRPLADLAKNIQYF
TRBV28	few	18	.	TRBJ2-2	TGTGCCAGCAGTACCCTCCGACACATTCACACGAACACCGGGGAGCTGTTTTTT	CASSTLRHIHTNTGELFF
TRBV5-1	.	14	.	TRBJ2-7	TGCGCCAGCAGCTTGGTGGCGGCCGACGCCGAGCAGTACTTC	CASSLVAADAEQYF
TRBV10-3	.	14	.	TRBJ2-5	TGTGCCATCAGTGCAAGCGGGGGGACAGGGACCCAGTACTTC	CAISASGGTGTQYF
TRBV15	.	15	.	TRBJ1-4	TGTGCCACCAGCAGAGATCCCCGGACGGGGGAAAAACTGTTTTTT	CATSRDPRTGEKLFF
TRBV5-1	.	16	TRBD2	TRBJ2-3	TGCGCCAGCAGTGCGGGGACTAGCGGGCGGGCAGATACGCAGTATTTT	CASSAGTSGRADTQYF
TRBV19	.	15	.	TRBJ1-5	TGTGCCAGTAGAGGCTTAGGGGAAGGGTATCAGCCCCAGCATTTT	CASRGLGEGYQPQHF
TRBV2	.	15	.	TRBJ2-1	TGTGCCAGCAGTGAATACCCCCGGGGTTTAAATGAGCAGTTCTTC	CASSEYPRGLNEQFF
TRBV2	.	15	.	TRBJ1-5	TGTGCCAGCAGTGAAGGGGCAGGGGCTGGTCAGCCCCAGCATTTT	CASSEGAGAGQPQHF
TRBV6-6	.	12	TRBD2	TRBJ2-7	TGTGCCAGCACCAAGGGAGGGTACGAGCAGTACTTC	CASTKGGYEQYF
TRBV5-4	.	15	TRBD1	TRBJ2-2	TGTGCCAGCAGCTTGCCCGACAGGGCCACCGGGGAGCTGTTTTTT	CASSLPDRATGELFF
TRBV7-8	.	15	TRBD2	TRBJ2-1	TGTGCCAGCAGCTCCGGGAGGCTCAGCTTAAATGAGCAGTTCTTC	CASSSGRLSLNEQFF
TRBV19	.	13	TRBD1	TRBJ1-1	TGTGCCAGCGGACAGGGGAGGAACACTGAAGCTTTCTTT	CASGQGRNTEAFF
TRBV7-6	once	17	TRBD1	TRBJ1-3	TGTGCCAGCAGCTTATCCCCGGGACAGCATTCTGGAAACACCATATATTTT	CASSLSPGQHSGNTIYF
TRBV5-5	few	15	.	TRBJ1-2	TGTGCCAGCAGCTTGGCGGGGGGCGATTTCTATGGCTACACCTTC	CASSLAGGDFYGYTF
TRBV10-3	.	16	.	TRBJ2-7	TGTGCCATCAGTGAGTCGTTGCGCGCCGACACCTACGAGCAGTACTTC	CAISESLRADTYEQYF
TRBV19	.	15	TRBD1	TRBJ2-7	TGTGCCAGTAGTATCAGTCAGGGGGCAATCTACGAGCAGTACTTC	CASSISQGAIYEQYF
TRBV5-1	.	21	.	TRBJ2-4	TGCGCCAGCAGCCTTAGCTCTCAGGGTTCACTCGGCCAGCTTGCCAAAAACATTCAGTACTTC	CASSLSSQGSLGQLAKNIQYF
TRBV7-2	.	15	TRBD2	TRBJ2-3	TGTGCCAGCAGCGGGGTAGCGGGGTACACAGATACGCAGTATTTT	CASSGVAGYTDTQYF
TRBV5-1	.	17	.	TRBJ1-1	TGCGCCAGCAGCTCAGTTGCCAGACACGTCATGAACACTGAAGCTTTCTTT	CASSSVARHVMNTEAFF
TRBV27	.	13	TRBD2	TRBJ2-7	TGTGCCAGCAGTGCGACTAGCTTCTACGAGCAGTACTTC	CASSATSFYEQYF
TRBV5-5	.	15	.	TRBJ1-5	TGTGCCAGCAGCTTGAGGAGGGAGGGCAATCAGCCCCAGCATTTT	CASSLRREGNQPQHF
TRBV5-4	.	16	.	TRBJ2-5	TGTGCCAGCAGCCCTCGACAGCCACATTCCCAAGAGACCCAGTACTTC	CASSPRQPHSQETQYF
TRBV5-4	.	16	TRBD2	TRBJ2-7	TGTGCCAGCAGCTTGGGGACTAGCGGGAGCCCCTACGAGCAGTACTTC	CASSLGTSGSPYEQYF
TRBV6-6	.	14	TRBD1	TRBJ2-7	TGTGCCAGCAGCCCCCGGACAGGGGGCTCCGAGCAGTACTTC	CASSPRTGGSEQYF
TRBV6-5	.	14	TRBD1	TRBJ2-5	TGTGCCACCAAGACAGGGACGTTTGAAGAGACCCAGTACTTC	CATKTGTFEETQYF
TRBV11-3	.	14	TRBD1	TRBJ2-1	TGTGCCAGCAAACCGGGACAGGGAACTAATGAGCAGTTCTTC	CASKPGQGTNEQFF
TRBV6-5	few	14	TRBD1	TRBJ2-7	TGTGCCAGCAGACCCACAGGGGGTTCCCGCGAGCAGTACTTC	CASRPTGGSREQYF
TRBV6-6	.	14	.	TRBJ2-1	TGTGCCAGCAGTTCGACAGGTCCCTACAATGAGCAGTTCTTC	CASSSTGPYNEQFF
TRBV6-1	.	14	TRBD2	TRBJ2-1	TGTGCCAGCAGGGTTGGGACTAGCGGAAGTGAGCAGTTCTTC	CASRVGTSGSEQFF
TRBV4-1	.	16	TRBD2	TRBJ2-1	TGCGCCAGCAGCCAAGCCCCGTCTAGCGGGAGGATTGAGCAGTTCTTC	CASSQAPSSGRIEQFF
TRBV28	.	18	.	TRBJ1-1	TGTGCCAGCAGTTTAATCCTTCCTTTCCCGGGACACAACACTGAAGCTTTCTTT	CASSLILPFPGHNTEAFF
TRBV5-5	once	15	.	TRBJ1-2	TGTGCCAGCAGTCCCAGGACAGAGAATAACTATGGCTACACCTTC	CASSPRTENNYGYTF
TRBV28	once	14	.	TRBJ1-4	TGTGCCAGCAGGGGGGGAGGCGAGTATGAAAAACTGTTTTTT	CASRGGGEYEKLFF
TRBV27	once	14	.	TRBJ1-4	TGTGCCAGCAGTTTATGGGGGGAAAATGAAAAACTGTTTTTT	CASSLWGENEKLFF
TRBV6-4	.	14	TRBD1	TRBJ1-2	TGTGCCAGCAGCCAAATGACAGGGGACTATGGCTACACCTTC	CASSQMTGDYGYTF
TRBV19	few	15	TRBD1	TRBJ2-7	TGTGCCAGTAGTGCCTCCGGGACAGGGTCCTACGAGCAGTACTTC	CASSASGTGSYEQYF
TRBV7-7	.	15	TRBD1	TRBJ2-1	TGTGCCAGCAGCCGGGACAGGGGGACCTACAATGAGCAGTTCTTC	CASSRDRGTYNEQFF
TRBV6-5	.	15	TRBD1	TRBJ2-2	TGTGCCAGCAGCCGCCGGGACAGAGGGACCGGGGAGCTGTTTTTT	CASSRRDRGTGELFF
TRBV6-6	.	12	.	TRBJ1-1	TGTGCCAGCAGTTACGGGGGGACTGAAGCTTTCTTT	CASSYGGTEAFF
TRBV28	once	14	TRBD1	TRBJ2-1	TGTGCCAGCCTCTCGGACAGGATGCACAATGAGCAGTTCTTC	CASLSDRMHNEQFF
TRBV27	.	14	.	TRBJ2-4	TGTGCCAGCAGTTTTGGTCTGTCTGGGAGGATTCAGTACTTC	CASSFGLSGRIQYF
TRBV28	.	10	.	TRBJ2-1	TGTGCCAGCAGGAGCAATGAGCAGTTCTTC	CASRSNEQFF
TRBV7-6	.	15	TRBD2	TRBJ2-1	TGTGCCAGCAGCCAGACTAGCGGGGACTACAATGAGCAGTTCTTC	CASSQTSGDYNEQFF
TRBV7-9	.	15	TRBD2	TRBJ2-2	TGTGCCAGCAGCTCGACTAGCGGGGACACCGGGGAGCTGTTTTTT	CASSSTSGDTGELFF
TRBV7-4	few	15	TRBD1	TRBJ1-2	TGTGCCAGCAGCTTCCCTCGACAGGGCCTCTATGGCTACACCTTC	CASSFPRQGLYGYTF
TRBV28	.	12	.	TRBJ1-5	TGTGCCAGCAGCCAACAGGTCCAGCCCCAGCATTTT	CASSQQVQPQHF
TRBV5-1	.	15	.	TRBJ1-1	TGCGCCAGCAGCTTTGAGTTCAGGGGCAACACTGAAGCTTTCTTT	CASSFEFRGNTEAFF